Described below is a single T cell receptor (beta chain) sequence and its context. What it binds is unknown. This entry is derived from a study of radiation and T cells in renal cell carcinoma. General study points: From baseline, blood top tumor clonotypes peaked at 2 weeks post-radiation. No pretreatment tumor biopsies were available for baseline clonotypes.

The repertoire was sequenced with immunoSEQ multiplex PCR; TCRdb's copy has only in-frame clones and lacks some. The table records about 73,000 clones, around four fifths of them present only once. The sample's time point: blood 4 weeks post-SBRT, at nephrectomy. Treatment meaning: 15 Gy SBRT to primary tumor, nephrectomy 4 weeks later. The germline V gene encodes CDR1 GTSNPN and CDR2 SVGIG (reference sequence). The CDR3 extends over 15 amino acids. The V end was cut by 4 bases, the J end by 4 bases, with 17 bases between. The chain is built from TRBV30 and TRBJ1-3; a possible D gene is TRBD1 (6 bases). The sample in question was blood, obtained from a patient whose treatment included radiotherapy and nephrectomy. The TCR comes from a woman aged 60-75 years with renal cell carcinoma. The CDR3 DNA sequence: TGTGCCTGGACCGGCCGGGGGGGGCTAGGAAACACCATATATTTT. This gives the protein CAWTGRGGLGNTIYF. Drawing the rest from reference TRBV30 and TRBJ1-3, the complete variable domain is SQTIHQWPATLVQPVGSPLSLECTVEGTSNPNLYWYRQAAGRGLQLLFYSVGIGQISSEVPQNLSASRPQDRQFILSSKKLLLSDSGFYLCAWTGRGGLGNTIYFGEGSWLTVV.